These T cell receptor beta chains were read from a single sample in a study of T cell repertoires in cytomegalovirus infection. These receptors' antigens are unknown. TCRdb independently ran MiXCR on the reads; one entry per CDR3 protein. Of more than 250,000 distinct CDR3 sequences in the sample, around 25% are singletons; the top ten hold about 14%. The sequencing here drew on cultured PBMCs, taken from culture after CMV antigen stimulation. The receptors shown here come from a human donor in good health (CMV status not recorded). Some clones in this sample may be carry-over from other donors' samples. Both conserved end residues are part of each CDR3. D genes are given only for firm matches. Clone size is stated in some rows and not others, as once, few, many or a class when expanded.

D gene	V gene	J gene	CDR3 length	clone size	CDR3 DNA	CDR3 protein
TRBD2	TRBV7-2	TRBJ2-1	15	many	TGTGCCAGCAGCTTATCGGCGGGAGGGCATAATGAGCAGTTCTTC	CASSLSAGGHNEQFF
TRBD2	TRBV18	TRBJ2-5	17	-	TGTGCCAGCTCATCGAGGACTAGCGGGAGGGCAGGGGAGACCCAGTACTTC	CASSSRTSGRAGETQYF
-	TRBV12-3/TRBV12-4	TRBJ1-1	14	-	TGTGCCAGCAGTTTGCCCTCCAGGGGCACTGAAGCTTTCTTT	CASSLPSRGTEAFF
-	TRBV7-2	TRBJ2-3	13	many	TGTGCCAGCAGCCTCCTGGGAGCGGATACGCAGTATTTT	CASSLLGADTQYF
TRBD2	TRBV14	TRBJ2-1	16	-	TGTGCCAGCAGCCAAGCCGGGACTAGTAAACACAATGAGCAGTTCTTC	CASSQAGTSKHNEQFF
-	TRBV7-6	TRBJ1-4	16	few	TGTGCCAGCAGCCCGATGGCACAAGCAACTAATGAAAAACTGTTTTTT	CASSPMAQATNEKLFF
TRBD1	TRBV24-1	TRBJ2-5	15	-	TGTGCCACCAGTGATCCTTCGACAGGGCAAGAGACCCAGTACTTC	CATSDPSTGQETQYF
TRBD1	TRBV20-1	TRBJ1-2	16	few	TGCAGTGCTAGAGGGATGGACAGGGCGTTTAACTATGGCTACACCTTC	CSARGMDRAFNYGYTF
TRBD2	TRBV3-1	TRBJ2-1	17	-	TGTGCCAGCAGCCAAGAGACGACTAGCGGGAGTTACAATGAGCAGTTCTTC	CASSQETTSGSYNEQFF
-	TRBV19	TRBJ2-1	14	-	TGTGCCAGTAGTACCCTCCTTTCCGCAAATGAGCAGTTCTTC	CASSTLLSANEQFF
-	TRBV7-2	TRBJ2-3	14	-	TGTGCCAGCAGCTCCGTCTTTCTCACAGATACGCAGTATTTT	CASSSVFLTDTQYF
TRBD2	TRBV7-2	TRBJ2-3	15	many	TGTGCCAGCAGACCGACCCCTAGCGGGCCGTCCCCGCAGTATTTT	CASRPTPSGPSPQYF
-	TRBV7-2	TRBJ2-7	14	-	TGTGCCAGCAGCCTCCTCCGATCCTCCTACGAGCAGTACTTC	CASSLLRSSYEQYF
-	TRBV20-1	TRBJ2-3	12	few	TGCAGTGCTGGCGGGACTTTGGATACGCAGTATTTT	CSAGGTLDTQYF